These 14 T cell receptor beta chains were sequenced from one sample in a study of T cell repertoires in cytomegalovirus infection. MiXCR, applied by TCRdb to the reads, yields one record per CDR3 protein. The data contain some 940,000 distinct CDR3 sequences, around 32% of them singletons. Antigen specificity for these receptors is unknown. Sequencing used cultured CD8+ T cells from PBMCs, obtained from culture after CMV antigen stimulation. These receptors came from a human donor in good health (CMV status not recorded). Some clones in this sample may be carry-over from other donors' samples.

There are many counts of this clonotype. The gene calls are TRBV7-6 and TRBJ1-4, with D possibly being TRBD1 (6 bases). The CDR3 consists of 17 residues. Trimming left V 1 base short and J 7 bases short, with 19 bases between. Germline values: CDR1 SGHVS, CDR2 FNYEAQ. The CDR3 spells CASSLDLEHREVEKLFF. CDR3 DNA: TGTGCCAGCAGCTTAGATTTAGAGCACAGGGAAGTTGAAAAACTGTTTTTT.

This clonotype showed up many times. V is TRBV7-6 and J is TRBJ2-1; D call uncertain. There are 14 residues in the CDR3. Trimming pared 5 bases from V and 6 bases from J, leaving 14 bases between. Germline-derived CDR1 and CDR2 are SGHVS and FNYEAQ. The CDR3 is CASSLGPRSNEQFF. The CDR3 DNA is TGTGCCAGCAGCCTCGGGCCTAGGAGCAATGAGCAGTTCTTC.

The rearrangement joins TRBV7-2 to TRBJ2-7; D is perhaps TRBD1 or TRBD2 (6 bases each). The CDR3 is 13 residues long. The V and J ends lost 0 bases and 6 bases respectively, with 9 bases between them. Per the germline V gene, CDR1 is SGHTA and CDR2 is FQGNSA. CDR3 loop: CASSLAEGVEQYV. CDR3 bases: TGTGCCAGCAGCTTAGCGGAGGGGGTCGAGCAGTACGTC.

This clonotype was observed a few times. The rearrangement uses TRBV11-3 and TRBJ2-2; 7 nucleotides line up with TRBD1. CDR1 is SGHNT and CDR2 is YENEEA in the germline V gene. J was trimmed by 7 bases and V by 1 base; bases with no gene match: 9. CDR3 size: 16 residues. CDR3 sequence (DNA): TGTGCCAGCAGCTTAGGAGGGGGCCCTCAAGGCGGGGAGCTGTTTTTT. It yields the protein CASSLGGGPQGGELFF.

The J gene is TRBJ1-4, the V gene TRBV27; maybe TRBD1 (5 bases). Germline V gene data show CDR1 as MNHEY and CDR2 as SMNVEV (reference sequence). Trimming cost V 0 bases and J 10 bases, with 15 bases left between them. The CDR3 loop spans 15 amino acids. The CDR3 sequence is CASSLSKGAGGKLFF. CDR3 sequence (DNA): TGTGCCAGCAGTTTATCGAAAGGGGCGGGTGGAAAACTGTTTTTT.

The rearrangement uses TRBV29-1 and TRBJ2-3; 10 nucleotides line up with TRBD2. Germline V gene data show CDR1 as SQVTM and CDR2 as ANQGSEA. With V trimmed by 1 base and J by 2 bases, 3 bases remained unmatched. This CDR3 is built from 15 residues. The DNA of the CDR3 is TGCAGCGTTGAAGGTAGCGGGGGGTACACAGATACGCAGTATTTT. This codes for CSVEGSGGYTDTQYF.

The chain joins TRBV6-1 to TRBJ1-1, with D possibly being TRBD1 (5 bases). The germline V gene encodes CDR1 MNHNS and CDR2 SASEGT. V lost 2 bases, J lost 1 base, and 11 bases lay in between. This CDR3 comprises 15 residues. The CDR3 region has the DNA TGTGCCAGCAGTGAACGGGACGCGAGGAACACTGAAGCTTTCTTT. The encoded protein is CASSERDARNTEAFF.

This clonotype was seen only a few times. The rearrangement links TRBV28 to TRBJ1-4; D is unclear. V dropped 6 bases and J dropped 8 bases, with 13 bases sitting between them. This CDR3 contains 13 residues. The germline gives CDR1 MDHEN, CDR2 SYDVKM. In DNA form, the CDR3 reads TGTGCCAGCAGCGCGCTCCGGAAAGAAAAACTGTTTTTT. Translation: CASSALRKEKLFF.

This chain links TRBV9 with TRBJ1-1; D is uncertain. Germline values: CDR1 SGDLS, CDR2 YYNGEE. The CDR3 is 10 amino acids. V dropped 4 bases and J dropped 11 bases, with 9 bases sitting between them. The CDR3 sequence is CASSLNPAFF. CDR3 DNA: TGTGCCAGCAGCCTAAACCCCGCTTTCTTT.

The chain is built from TRBV2 and TRBJ2-5; 11 bases line up with TRBD2. The CDR3 loop spans 18 amino acids. J was trimmed by 4 bases and V by 7 bases; bases with no gene match: 17. Germline V gene lookup returns CDR1 SNHLY and CDR2 FYNNEI. In DNA form, the CDR3 reads TGTGCCAGCAAGGACACCCATTTAGCGGGGGGGCTGGGAGAGACCCAGTACTTC. Protein sequence: CASKDTHLAGGLGETQYF.

The chain has TRBV6-4 and TRBJ1-6; maybe TRBD1 (5 bases). This CDR3 contains 13 residues. V was clipped by 6 bases and J by 10 bases, with 13 bases between them. Per germline, CDR1 MRHNA and CDR2 SNTAGT. The CDR3 protein is CASRGDVYSPLHF. The CDR3 DNA sequence: TGTGCCAGCAGGGGGGACGTGTACTCACCCCTCCACTTT.

Only a few counts were recorded for this clonotype. This chain connects TRBV27 to TRBJ2-3, with 8 bases fitting TRBD2. Germline CDR1 MNHEY, CDR2 SMNVEV (reference sequence). The CDR3 has 16 amino acids. V shed 3 bases and J 2 bases; nucleotides not matched to a gene: 7. The CDR3 nucleotides read TGTGCCAGCAGTTTGAGCCGCGGGGGGAACACAGATACGCAGTATTTT. Translated: CASSLSRGGNTDTQYF.

This clonotype was counted ten times or more. The chain couples TRBV19 to TRBJ1-1; D ambiguous. Germline values: CDR1 LNHDA, CDR2 SQIVND (reference sequence). This CDR3 spans 13 amino acids. Trimming cost V 4 bases and J 1 base, with 7 bases left between them. The CDR3, as DNA: TGTGCCAGTAGTAGACGAGAGAACACTGAAGCTTTCTTT. As protein: CASSRRENTEAFF.

This clonotype occurred a few times. The chain is built from TRBV20-1 and TRBJ2-7; D possibly corresponds to TRBD1 (6 bases). Germline V CDR1 and CDR2: DFQATT, SNEGSKA (reference sequence). The length of the CDR3 is 14 residues. Between the trimmed V and J ends, which lost 6 bases and 0 bases, there was a span of 15 bases. CDR3 region: CSAARRDTSYEQYV. The CDR3 DNA reads as TGCAGTGCCGCTCGACGGGACACCTCCTACGAGCAGTACGTC.